In its sample, the clone carrying this T cell receptor delta chain was seen a few times. With CATT, TCRdb re-called clones from the reads. Among approximately 11,000 delta-chain clones listed, about 10% were seen once. This CDR3 spans 18 amino acids. The V and J ends lost 0 bases and 0 bases respectively, with 19 bases between them. CDR1 and CDR2 from the germline V gene are GEAIGNYY and EKD. This sample was taken from a study of gamma-delta chains in newborns, infants, children. Study context: Polyclonal expansion of innate γδ T cells after birth follows microbial exposure.

The specimen was blood. The TCR sequence derives from a child who was a newborn, infant or young child, either healthy, febrile or measles-vaccinated (not recorded which). The genes are TRDV2 and TRDJ1; a weak D match, TRDD3 (6 bases). The CDR3, as DNA: TGTGCCTGTGACACCGTTGTTGGGGGCTTTAAGTACACCGATAAACTCATCTTT. Its translation is CACDTVVGGFKYTDKLIF.